The entry that follows covers one T cell receptor beta chain sequence. Its target is unknown. The sample comes from a study of T-cell memory formation after mild COVID-19. Study-level points and caveats: Shrinking CD4+ clones were chiefly CM and EM; CD8+ ones were chiefly EMRA. Researchers could not confirm that second-wave clones peaking on day 37 targeted SARS-CoV-2.

Each CDR3 protein gets one entry after TCRdb re-called the 5' RACE reads with MiXCR. Altogether around 250,000 distinct CDR3 sequences are present, roughly 17% being singletons, with the ten largest covering more than 20%. The origin of this receptor is a man in his late teens or twenties who had mild COVID-19 (a few samples of this study predate the infection). Cell type and time point are not known. Sequencing was carried out using PBMCs or a T cell subset sorted from them (not recorded which).

The CDR3, as DNA: TGTGCCAGCGAGGGCACAACGAACACTGAAGCTTTCTTT. This gives the protein CASEGTTNTEAFF. The chain carries TRBV6-2 or TRBV6-3 and TRBJ1-1, with no clear D. The CDR3 spans 13 residues. Trimming took off 8 bases at V and 1 base at J, with 11 bases between the two ends. Germline CDR1 and CDR2: MNHEY and SVGEGT.